This TCR beta chain emerged from a study of blood T cell repertoires in COVID-19. Study overall: Samples taken during acute and convalescent COVID-19 were collected in the United States, Italy and Spain. From T cells, B-cell-depleted T cells, or PBMCs came the material, which was cDNA or gDNA.

Germline V gene lookup returns CDR1 MGHRA and CDR2 YSYEKL. The CDR3 loop spans 17 amino acids. The V end was cut by 1 base, the J end by 0 bases, with 13 bases between. The Seattle site enrolled patients during active infection and followed them longitudinally. As handled by the study authors: Amplification of reference gene primers provided the estimated nucleated cell counts. Repertoires were generated with immunoSEQ multiplex PCR, while TCRdb's copy carries only in-frame clones and drops some. The V and J calls and clone size are taken from that table; D and trimming were inferred from the DNA. The repertoire holds 300,000 to 400,000 clones, more than 75% seen once, with about 2.3% in the top ten.

The V call is TRBV4-1, the J call TRBJ1-3, with D maybe TRBD1 (5 bases). The sequence derives from a woman aged 60 to 75 with COVID-19, enrolled during active disease. The sample was peripheral blood. The CDR3 spells CASSQVGGPSSGNTIYF. The CDR3 region has the DNA TGCGCCAGCAGCCAAGTCGGGGGACCCAGCTCTGGAAACACCATATATTTT.